This TCR beta chain was sequenced during a study of control samples from healthy donors and cancer patients. Produced via immunoSEQ multiplex PCR; TCRdb's table is partial and in-frame only. The sample includes under 450,000 clones, 75% to 95% of them seen just once. The CDR3 runs to 14 residues. Germline CDR1 and CDR2: SGHTA and FQGNSA. Trimming shortened V by 1 base and J by 9 bases, and 12 bases separated the two germline ends. The TCR was taken from a man between 40 and 49 years old with head and neck cancer. The specimen was PBMCs. J is TRBJ2-2 and V is TRBV7-2; maybe TRBD1 (6 bases). The CDR3 loop reads CASSLGTEGRELFF. Written as DNA, the CDR3 is TGTGCCAGCAGCTTAGGGACAGAAGGAAGGGAGCTGTTTTTT. The variable domain in full, completed from reference TRBV7-2 and TRBJ2-2, reads GAGVSQSPSNKVTEKGKDVELRCDPISGHTALYWYRQSLGQGLEFLIYFQGNSAPDKSGLPSDRFSAERTGGSVSTLTIQRTQQEDSAVYLCASSLGTEGRELFFGEGSRLTVL.